These 27 T cell receptor beta chains came from one sample sequenced in a study of shared clonotypes between healthy human individuals (dated by TCRdb to 2018 to 2020). Library generation was performed with the immunoSEQ multiplex PCR assay. The table comes from immuneACCESS by way of TCRdb, which keeps in-frame sequences with V and J called. Part of the clones is missing from these tables; in studies checked, under half for an unresolved V gene and the rest for unknown reasons. This sample comprises 1.5 million to 2.5 million clones, over 85% of them detected only once. The top ten clones comprise 1% to 1.5% of the sample. For the CD8 naive samples, CD45RO-negative cells were positively selected for CCR7, yielding a CD45RA+CCR7+ population from which TemRA cells were excluded. What was sequenced was naive CD8+ T cells sorted from blood. The cell subset or site label here, explained by the study, means: CD45RA+CCR7+. These receptors were obtained from a man aged 18 to 29 in good health.

The chain carries TRBV27 and TRBJ1-6; 9 bases agree with TRBD1. Germline CDR1 and CDR2: MNHEY and SMNVEV (reference sequence). The CDR3 loop spans 19 amino acids. V was clipped by 2 bases and J by 5 bases; unmatched bases: 13. CDR3 bases: TGTGCCAGCAGTTTAATGGCCGGGACAGGGATGTATAATAATTCACCCCTCCACTTT. Its translation is CASSLMAGTGMYNNSPLHF.

The CDR3 coding sequence is TGTGCCAGCAGCGTAGAGGGACACAGGAGCACAGATACGCAGTATTTT. This gives the protein CASSVEGHRSTDTQYF. V is TRBV9 and J is TRBJ2-3, with D possibly being TRBD1 (6 bases). In germline, CDR1 is SGDLS, CDR2 YYNGEE. This CDR3 spans 16 amino acids. The V gene lost 0 bases and the J gene lost 0 bases, with 11 bases spanning the gap.

The chain couples TRBV30 to TRBJ2-1, with D hard to call. The CDR3 runs 14 residues. Germline V lookup: CDR1 GTSNPN, CDR2 SVGIG (reference sequence). V lost 2 bases to trimming and J lost 8 bases, with 16 bases between them. CDR3 DNA sequence: TGTGCCTGGAGTAGGATCCTCCGGTCCGATGAGCAGTTCTTC. Encoded protein: CAWSRILRSDEQFF.

The chain carries TRBV7-2 and TRBJ1-2; 7 bases fit TRBD1. The junction had 3 bases not matched to a gene; V was cut back by 1 base and J by 7 bases. From germline, CDR1 is SGHTA and CDR2 FQGNSA. The CDR3 consists of 13 residues. Written as DNA, the CDR3 is TGTGCCAGCAGCTTAGACCACAGGGGTGGCTACACCTTC. Its translation is CASSLDHRGGYTF.

The gene calls are TRBV4-3 and TRBJ2-3; 8 bases are shared with TRBD2. J was trimmed by 5 bases and V by 3 bases; bases with no gene match: 13. The CDR3 contains 17 residues. In germline, CDR1 is LGHNA, CDR2 YSLEER. CDR3 sequence (DNA): TGCGCCAGCAGCCAGGCTATAAGCGGGAGTCCCGGAGATACGCAGTATTTT. Translated, it gives CASSQAISGSPGDTQYF.

The J gene is TRBJ2-7, the V gene TRBV4-3; the D call may be TRBD1 or TRBD2 (5 bases each). In germline, CDR1 is LGHNA, CDR2 YSLEER. The CDR3 is 14 amino acids. The V end was cut by 1 base, the J end by 4 bases, with 11 bases between. DNA for the CDR3: TGCGCCAGCAGCCAAGCTCGGGGCCAGTACGAGCAGTACTTC. Residues: CASSQARGQYEQYF.

This clone is a singleton in its sample. The gene calls are TRBV2 and TRBJ2-7; D unclear. Germline CDR1 SNHLY, CDR2 FYNNEI. CDR3 length: 13 amino acids. Trimming removed 6 bases at V and 5 bases at J, with 14 bases between. This chain's CDR3 is CASSLEPWDEQYF. The CDR3 DNA follows: TGTGCCAGCAGCTTGGAACCCTGGGACGAGCAGTACTTC.

This clone appeared once. The chain employs TRBV29-1 and TRBJ2-1, with D possibly matching TRBD2 (6 bases). CDR1 is SQVTM, CDR2 ANQGSEA, per germline. The CDR3 loop spans 12 amino acids. This CDR3 is CSSGSSYNEQFF. DNA for the CDR3: TGCAGTAGCGGAAGCTCCTACAATGAGCAGTTCTTC.

CDR3 coding DNA: TGTGCCAGCAGCGGCCCCTCGGGGGGCTCCTACGAGCAGTACTTC. This gives the protein CASSGPSGGSYEQYF. V gene TRBV7-9 combines with J gene TRBJ2-7, with TRBD2 identical over 7 bases. Germline values: CDR1 SEHNR, CDR2 FQNEAQ (reference sequence). The length of the CDR3 is 15 residues. After removal of 5 bases from V and 0 bases from J, the junction contained 7 bases not matched to a gene.

In the case of this clone: The sample holds other DNA sequences that translate to the same CDR3. The chain combines TRBV27 with TRBJ1-1; D ambiguous. The V end lost 3 bases, the J end lost 2 bases, and 7 bases lay between the germline ends. Germline V CDR1 and CDR2: MNHEY, SMNVEV (reference sequence). The CDR3 is made up of 13 amino acids. The CDR3, as DNA: TGTGCCAGCAGTTTCGGCGGTAACACTGAAGCTTTCTTT. This encodes CASSFGGNTEAFF.

Comment on this clone: Additional DNA sequences in this sample encode the identical CDR3. The chain combines TRBV9 with TRBJ1-3; D unclear. Trimming shortened V by 0 bases and J by 4 bases, and 5 bases separated the two germline ends. CDR1 is SGDLS, CDR2 YYNGEE, per germline. The CDR3 has 13 amino acids. This chain's CDR3 is CASSVGFGNTIYF. The CDR3 DNA sequence: TGTGCCAGCAGCGTAGGGTTCGGAAACACCATATATTTT. Full variable domain (outside the CDR3, taken from reference TRBV9 and TRBJ1-3): DSGVTQTPKHLITATGQRVTLRCSPRSGDLSVYWYQQSLDQGLQFLIQYYNGEERAKGNILERFSAQQFPDLHSELNLSSLELGDSALYFCASSVGFGNTIYFGEGSWLTVV.

V usage is TRBV21-1 and J usage is TRBJ2-7; the D call TRBD1 from the table was never checked on the DNA. TRBV21-1 is a documented pseudogene. There are 16 residues in the CDR3. DNA for the CDR3: TGTGCCAGCAGCAGGGGGGGACAGGGTAAGTCCTACGAGCAGTACTTC. Its protein is CASSRGGQGKSYEQYF.

In the case of this clone: Distinct nucleotide sequences in the sample also encode this CDR3. The chain's CDR3 is CASSIAQGLNTEAFF. The CDR3 nucleotides are TGTGCCAGTAGTATAGCGCAGGGGCTCAACACTGAAGCTTTCTTT. The chain recombines TRBV19 with TRBJ1-1; D is perhaps TRBD1 (6 bases). The CDR3 contains 15 residues. Deletions cut 1 base from V and 2 bases from J, with 11 bases between. Germline values: CDR1 LNHDA, CDR2 SQIVND (reference sequence).

CDR3 nucleotide sequence: TGTGCCAGCAGTTACGCCCGGGAGCAGTACTTC. This gives the protein CASSYAREQYF. This chain uses TRBV6-5 with TRBJ2-7; D is uncertain. The length of the CDR3 is 11 residues. Germline V gene sequence: CDR1 MNHEY, CDR2 SVGAGI. Trimming took off 2 bases at V and 7 bases at J, with 6 bases between the two ends.

V and J are TRBV7-9 and TRBJ2-1; 7 bases map to TRBD1. J was trimmed by 11 bases and V by 2 bases; bases with no gene match: 3. CDR3 length equals 12 residues. Per the germline V gene, CDR1 is SEHNR and CDR2 is FQNEAQ (reference sequence). CDR3 in amino acids: CASSLYRGKQFF. CDR3 DNA sequence: TGTGCCAGCAGCTTATACAGGGGAAAGCAGTTCTTC.

About this clone: At one of its ends the junction is not consistent with the germline gene, which may arise from a read error. The same CDR3 also results from other DNA sequences found in this sample. The J gene is TRBJ2-7, the V gene TRBV5-6; D uncertain. Germline values: CDR1 SGHDT, CDR2 YYEEEE. The CDR3 contains 14 residues. In nucleotides, the CDR3 is TGTGCCAGCAGTTTGGGGTCCAGCTCCTACGAGCAGTACTTC. This sequence encodes CASSLGSSSYEQYF.

The chain links TRBV23-1 to TRBJ2-3, with a weak D call TRBD1 (6 bases). Being an ORF, TRBV23-1 has a function that is uncertain. CDR3 length equals 15 residues. V was cut by 3 bases and J by 1 base, with 11 bases left in between. CDR3 bases: TGCGCCAGCAGTCATAGGGGGATAGGCACAGATACGCAGTATTTT. It yields the protein CASSHRGIGTDTQYF.

The chain links TRBV11-2 to TRBJ1-1, with D maybe TRBD1 (5 bases). The CDR3 runs to 15 residues. The V gene lost 4 bases and the J gene lost 11 bases, with 23 bases spanning the gap. The germline V gene has CDR1 SGHAT and CDR2 FQNNGV. As DNA, the CDR3 is TGTGCCAGCAGCTCCATCCCCACCGACAGTTTAGTCGCTTTCTTT. Amino acids: CASSSIPTDSLVAFF.

This chain joins TRBV5-1 and TRBJ2-4; no clear D gene. The CDR3 runs 15 residues. Between the trimmed V and J ends, which lost 0 bases and 5 bases, there was a span of 12 bases. Germline loops: CDR1 SGHRS, CDR2 YFSETQ. This CDR3 reads CASSLVTDFQNIQYF. CDR3 sequence (DNA): TGCGCCAGCAGCTTGGTTACAGATTTTCAAAACATTCAGTACTTC.

The V call is TRBV7-6, the J call TRBJ2-1, with 10 bases matching TRBD2. Per germline, CDR1 SGHVS and CDR2 FNYEAQ. This CDR3 comprises 16 residues. Trimming took 4 bases from V and 4 from J; bases not matched to a gene: 7. The CDR3 sequence is CASSSLAGTGYNEQFF. Written as DNA, the CDR3 is TGTGCCAGCAGCTCACTAGCGGGAACGGGATACAATGAGCAGTTCTTC.

For this clone: A read error may produce the germline difference seen at one junction end. The chain has TRBV28 and TRBJ2-7; possibly TRBD1 or TRBD2 for D (6 bases each). The CDR3 is made up of 13 amino acids. Germline CDR1 reads MDHEN; CDR2 reads SYDVKM. The CDR3 loop reads CASSFSGAPPTPF. The CDR3 region has the DNA TGTGCCAGCAGTTTCTCGGGGGCTCCTCCGACCCCCTTT.

A note on this clone: The identical CDR3 is also encoded by other nucleotide sequences in the sample. The J gene is TRBJ2-5, the V gene TRBV28, with 7 bases aligning to TRBD1. The V and J ends lost 1 base and 3 bases, in that order; junction bases with no gene match: 2. The CDR3 consists of 14 residues. The V gene's germline CDR1 is MDHEN and CDR2 SYDVKM. Written as DNA, the CDR3 is TGTGCCAGCAGTTTATTAGGGGGCGAAGAGACCCAGTACTTC. Translated: CASSLLGGEETQYF.

The genes are TRBV5-6 and TRBJ1-6, with D tentatively TRBD1 (6 bases). The CDR3 contains 14 residues. Per the germline V gene, CDR1 is SGHDT and CDR2 is YYEEEE. V lost 1 base and J lost 7, with 9 bases in between. The CDR3: CASSLWTANSPLHF. The CDR3 nucleotides read TGTGCCAGCAGCTTGTGGACAGCAAATTCACCCCTCCACTTT. Together with reference TRBV5-6 and TRBJ1-6, the CDR3 gives the full variable domain: DAGVTQSPTHLIKTRGQQVTLRCSPKSGHDTVSWYQQALGQGPQFIFQYYEEEERQRGNFPDRFSGHQFPNYSSELNVNALLLGDSALYLCASSLWTANSPLHFGNGTRLTVT.

This chain connects TRBV7-2 to TRBJ2-7, with D possibly TRBD1 on 6 matching bases. This CDR3 is built from 17 residues. Germline lookup yields CDR1 SGHTA and CDR2 FQGNSA. With 4 bases removed from V and 3 bases from J, the gap between germline ends came to 22 bases. For the CDR3, the DNA is TGTGCCAGCAGCTACTATGGTCCGGGACAAGGCCGCTACGAGCAGTACTTC. Protein product: CASSYYGPGQGRYEQYF.

The J gene is TRBJ2-5, the V gene TRBV30; D is possibly TRBD1 (6 bases). Germline V gene sequence: CDR1 GTSNPN, CDR2 SVGIG (reference sequence). This CDR3 is 14 amino acids long. V lost 4 bases and J lost 2, with 14 bases in between. The CDR3 spells CAWTGAEGQETQYF. The CDR3 coding sequence is TGTGCCTGGACAGGGGCTGAAGGGCAAGAGACCCAGTACTTC.

This chain links TRBV29-1 with TRBJ2-1; 7 bases map to TRBD1. Germline CDR1 is SQVTM and CDR2 is ANQGSEA. The CDR3 is 16 residues long. With V trimmed by 7 bases and J by 1 base, 13 bases remained unmatched. The DNA for the CDR3 is TGCAGCGACCTTCTTCAGGGGGTCGGTTCCTACAATGAGCAGTTCTTC. It specifies CSDLLQGVGSYNEQFF.

J is TRBJ1-2 and V is TRBV11-2; TRBD1 matches 7 bases. Germline loops: CDR1 SGHAT, CDR2 FQNNGV. J lost 6 bases, V lost 4 bases, and 11 bases had no gene match. This CDR3 has 15 residues. CDR3 amino acids: CASSSRQGHLDGYTF. The CDR3 DNA follows: TGTGCCAGCAGCTCACGACAGGGCCACTTGGATGGCTACACCTTC.